These 30 T cell receptor beta chains were sequenced from one sample in a study of T cell changes during pregnancy in multiple sclerosis. The assay was immunoSEQ multiplex PCR, and TCRdb's table has in-frame clones only and misses some. The profile shows tens of thousands of clones, roughly 89% of them singletons. This sample comprised peripheral blood, obtained after pregnancy. The receptor source for this set is a female donor in good health, enrolled as a control in a pregnancy study.

V gene TRBV19 combines with J gene TRBJ1-2; D not certain. The length of the CDR3 is 12 residues. V was clipped by 4 bases and J by 1 base, with 4 bases between them. The germline V gene has CDR1 LNHDA and CDR2 SQIVND (reference sequence). The CDR3 spells CASSTNNYGYTF. CDR3 in DNA: TGTGCCAGTAGTACAAATAACTATGGCTACACCTTC. The full variable domain, in which reference TRBV19 and TRBJ1-2 provide the parts outside the CDR3, is DGGITQSPKYLFRKEGQNVTLSCEQNLNHDAMYWYRQDPGQGLRLIYYSQIVNDFQKGDIAEGYSVSREKKESFPLTVTSAQKNPTAFYLCASSTNNYGYTFGSGTRLTVV.

The chain links TRBV18 to TRBJ1-2; no clear D. The CDR3 spans 14 residues. Germline CDR1 reads KGHSH; CDR2 reads LQKENI. Trimming removed 6 bases from V and 0 bases from J, with 11 bases in between. The DNA for the CDR3 is TGTGCCAGCTCCCAAGCGCCCTCTAACTATGGCTACACCTTC. The encoded protein is CASSQAPSNYGYTF.

The rearrangement uses TRBV11-2 and TRBJ2-7; TRBD2 matches 7 bases. The CDR3 loop spans 16 amino acids. Germline CDR1 is SGHAT and CDR2 is FQNNGV. Trimming took 4 bases from V and 4 from J; bases not matched to a gene: 13. Here the CDR3 DNA reads TGTGCCAGCAGCTCCTCCGGGGGGAATTATATGTACGAGCAGTACTTC. It yields the protein CASSSSGGNYMYEQYF.

The chain combines TRBV2 with TRBJ1-2; TRBD1 is a possible D gene (6 bases). This CDR3 region has 14 residues. The V end was cut by 7 bases, the J end by 4 bases, with 16 bases between. The germline V gene has CDR1 SNHLY and CDR2 FYNNEI. The CDR3 region is CASIYEGVVYGYTF. The CDR3 DNA is TGTGCCAGCATTTACGAGGGGGTCGTCTATGGCTACACCTTC.

The chain is built from TRBV28 and TRBJ1-2; 8 nucleotides match TRBD1. The CDR3 loop spans 17 amino acids. Trimming removed 2 bases from V and 4 bases from J; junction bases left unmatched: 12. CDR1 is MDHEN and CDR2 is SYDVKM in the germline V gene. In DNA form, the CDR3 reads TGTGCCAGCAGTTTAAGTAGATTAGGACAGGGCGTCTATGGCTACACCTTC. Its protein is CASSLSRLGQGVYGYTF.

V is TRBV14 and J is TRBJ2-5; TRBD1 aligns across 9 bases. V was pared by 5 bases and J by 4 bases, with 2 bases of the junction left unmatched. The CDR3 runs 13 residues. Germline lookup yields CDR1 SGHDN and CDR2 FVKESK. CDR3 sequence reads: CASSRQGVETQYF. The CDR3 DNA reads as TGTGCCAGCAGCAGACAGGGGGTAGAGACCCAGTACTTC.

This sequence joins TRBV28 and TRBJ1-2; 8 nucleotides match TRBD1. The CDR3 runs 15 residues. The V gene end was trimmed by 2 bases and the J gene end by 10 bases; junction bases not matched to a gene: 12. Germline V lookup: CDR1 MDHEN, CDR2 SYDVKM. Written as DNA, the CDR3 is TGTGCCAGCAGTTTAGGGGGGCAGGGGGCATCAGACTACACCTTC. Translation: CASSLGGQGASDYTF.

The chain recombines TRBV2 with TRBJ2-2; 9 positions agree with TRBD2. With 4 bases clipped from V and 5 bases from J, the junction kept 2 bases outside the gene matches. Germline CDR1 and CDR2: SNHLY and FYNNEI. This CDR3 region has 14 residues. The CDR3: CASSVLAGTGELFF. Here the CDR3 DNA reads TGTGCCAGCAGTGTCCTAGCGGGGACCGGGGAGCTGTTTTTT.

The rearrangement uses TRBV7-9 and TRBJ1-1; D possibly corresponds to TRBD1 (5 bases). V gave up 5 bases and J gave up 4 bases, with 14 bases separating them. The CDR3 totals 14 residues. Germline assignment: CDR1 SEHNR and CDR2 FQNEAQ (reference sequence). CDR3 sequence: CASSGGVRFTEAFF. CDR3 coding DNA: TGTGCCAGCAGCGGAGGGGTCCGTTTCACTGAAGCTTTCTTT.

J is TRBJ1-2 and V is TRBV6-1, with TRBD1 identical over 10 bases. Losses at the gene ends were 4 bases for V and 7 bases for J; bases not matched to a gene: 9. Germline values: CDR1 MNHNS, CDR2 SASEGT. This CDR3 comprises 15 residues. CDR3 loop: CASSGSRDRGFGYTF. The CDR3 DNA is TGTGCCAGCAGTGGATCCCGGGACAGGGGTTTTGGCTACACCTTC.

This clone was observed a single time. The J gene is TRBJ1-6, the V gene TRBV5-1; D is possibly TRBD1 (6 bases). This CDR3 has 14 amino acids. The ends were cut back, 5 bases at V and 9 bases at J, with 15 bases in the middle. CDR1 SGHRS and CDR2 YFSETQ come from the germline V gene. In DNA form, the CDR3 reads TGCGCCAGCAGTAGGGGGACAATTGGTTCACCCCTCCACTTT. Translation: CASSRGTIGSPLHF.

V is TRBV14 and J is TRBJ2-7; 9 bases align to TRBD1. V lost 4 bases, J lost 1 base, and 5 bases stayed unmatched. CDR3 length: 15 residues. Germline CDR1 reads SGHDN; CDR2 reads FVKESK. CDR3 in DNA: TGTGCCAGCAGCCCTCAAGGGACAGGGTCCTACGAGCAGTACTTC. Amino acid sequence: CASSPQGTGSYEQYF. The variable domain in full, completed from reference TRBV14 and TRBJ2-7, reads EAGVTQFPSHSVIEKGQTVTLRCDPISGHDNLYWYRRVMGKEIKFLLHFVKESKQDESGMPNNRFLAERTGGTYSTLKVQPAELEDSGVYFCASSPQGTGSYEQYFGPGTRLTVT.

The chain employs TRBV6-5 and TRBJ2-3, with TRBD1 matching 8 bases. Germline V gene lookup returns CDR1 MNHEY and CDR2 SVGAGI. This CDR3 has 15 residues. V lost 5 bases, J lost 9 bases, and 13 bases stayed unmatched. CDR3: CASSPPGGRARTQYF. As DNA, the CDR3 is TGTGCCAGCAGTCCTCCAGGGGGCCGGGCCCGCACGCAGTATTTT.

V and J are TRBV18 and TRBJ2-3; 15 bases map to TRBD2. Germline V gene data show CDR1 as KGHSH and CDR2 as LQKENI. The CDR3 length is 16 residues. V gave up 6 bases and J gave up 13 bases; unmatched junction bases: 14. CDR3 coding DNA: TGTGCCAGCTCTCCCCCGGGACTAGCGGGGGGCCGGAAAGAGTATTTT. Translation gives CASSPPGLAGGRKEYF.

V and J are TRBV19 and TRBJ2-7; a weak D match, TRBD1 (5 bases). CDR1 and CDR2 (germline): LNHDA, SQIVND (reference sequence). The ends were cut back, 5 bases at V and 4 bases at J, with 15 bases in the middle. The CDR3 covers 14 residues. CDR3 loop: CASSAGDSRYEQYF. The CDR3 DNA follows: TGTGCCAGTAGTGCCGGCGACAGCCGTTACGAGCAGTACTTC.

In nucleotides, the CDR3 is TGTGCCAGCAGCCCCAAAGATACGCAGTATTTT. Protein product: CASSPKDTQYF. V and J are TRBV7-2 and TRBJ2-3; D is ambiguous. This CDR3 region has 11 residues. Looked up from germline, CDR1 is SGHTA and CDR2 is FQGNSA. The V end lost 5 bases, the J end lost 5 bases, and 5 bases lay between the germline ends.

The chain couples TRBV6-6 to TRBJ1-5; D gene unclear. This CDR3 has 13 amino acids. Trimming stripped 0 bases from V and 5 bases from J, with 5 bases between. CDR1 is MNHNY and CDR2 is SVGAGI in the germline V gene (reference sequence). CDR3 region: CASSYSADQPQHF. The CDR3 region has the DNA TGTGCCAGCAGTTACTCGGCGGATCAGCCCCAGCATTTT.

The chain is built from TRBV27 and TRBJ2-1; 8 nucleotides align to TRBD2. V was pared by 3 bases and J by 2 bases, with 3 bases of the junction left unmatched. Per germline, CDR1 MNHEY and CDR2 SMNVEV (reference sequence). The CDR3 length is 15 residues. The CDR3 coding sequence is TGTGCCAGCAGTTTGACAGCGGGGGCCTACAATGAGCAGTTCTTC. Protein sequence: CASSLTAGAYNEQFF.

The chain links TRBV30 to TRBJ2-7; D is unclear. Germline loops: CDR1 GTSNPN, CDR2 SVGIG (reference sequence). V gave up 3 bases and J gave up 5 bases, with 8 bases separating them. This CDR3 is built from 11 residues. The CDR3 DNA sequence: TGTGCCTGGAGGGGCTTGGACGAGCAGTACTTC. This sequence encodes CAWRGLDEQYF.

The V call is TRBV4-3, the J call TRBJ1-1; no clear D. The V end lost 1 base, the J end lost 1 base, and 7 bases lay between the germline ends. CDR1 is LGHNA, CDR2 YSLEER, per germline. The CDR3 covers 14 residues. The CDR3, as DNA: TGCGCCAGCAGCCAAGGACGACAGAACACTGAAGCTTTCTTT. This sequence encodes CASSQGRQNTEAFF.

This clone has only one observation. The chain carries TRBV7-2 and TRBJ1-2, with 11 bases that match TRBD1. This CDR3 is 17 amino acids long. Unmatched junction bases numbered 18, after V lost 7 bases and J lost 8 bases. Germline assignment: CDR1 SGHTA and CDR2 FQGNSA. CDR3 DNA sequence: TGTGCCAGCACCTTGGTTTCCGGGACAGGGGGGTTCGGAGGCTACACCTTC. It is translated as CASTLVSGTGGFGGYTF.

The rearrangement links TRBV18 to TRBJ1-4; D possibly corresponds to TRBD1 (5 bases). Between the trimmed V and J ends, which lost 1 base and 5 bases, there was a span of 8 bases. The CDR3 runs 14 residues. Germline lookup yields CDR1 KGHSH and CDR2 LQKENI. CDR3: CASSPRGENEKLFF. CDR3 coding DNA: TGTGCCAGCTCACCACGGGGGGAGAATGAAAAACTGTTTTTT.

V gene TRBV5-4 combines with J gene TRBJ2-1, with 7 bases aligning to TRBD2. Germline trimming cut 1 base from V and 10 bases from J; bases unmatched to any gene: 5. The CDR3 consists of 13 residues. CDR1 SGHNT and CDR2 YYREEE come from the germline V gene (reference sequence). CDR3 loop: CASSLPTSDEQFF. Here the CDR3 DNA reads TGTGCCAGCAGCTTGCCCACTAGCGACGAGCAGTTCTTC.

This clone came up a few times. This chain connects TRBV10-3 to TRBJ1-2; 9 nucleotides align to TRBD1. Losses at the gene ends were 7 bases for V and 4 bases for J; bases not matched to a gene: 10. In germline, CDR1 is ENHRY, CDR2 SYGVKD. CDR3 length: 15 amino acids. The DNA for the CDR3 is TGTGCCATCATGGGAGGTTGGGGACAGGGCTATGGCTACACCTTC. Protein product: CAIMGGWGQGYGYTF.

The rearrangement uses TRBV4-1 and TRBJ2-5; maybe TRBD2 (6 bases). Trimming shortened V by 3 bases and J by 4 bases, and 15 bases separated the two germline ends. The CDR3 runs to 15 residues. CDR1 is MGHRA, CDR2 YSYEKL, per germline. The CDR3 DNA is TGCGCCAGCAGCCAGGAGGTAGCGGATCGAGAGACCCAGTACTTC. Encoded protein: CASSQEVADRETQYF.

The gene calls are TRBV18 and TRBJ2-7; 8 bases line up with TRBD1. V gave up 2 bases and J gave up 3 bases; unmatched junction bases: 15. The germline V gene encodes CDR1 KGHSH and CDR2 LQKENI. The CDR3 covers 18 residues. CDR3: CASSPRHKPGQEGYEQYF. CDR3 coding DNA: TGTGCCAGCTCACCAAGACACAAACCGGGACAGGAGGGCTACGAGCAGTACTTC.

This rearrangement joins TRBV7-2 to TRBJ2-7, with TRBD2 as a possible D gene (6 bases). The V end was cut by 8 bases, the J end by 3 bases, with 14 bases between. The CDR3 spans 13 residues. In germline, CDR1 is SGHTA, CDR2 FQGNSA. The CDR3 bases are TGTGCCAGCGCAAGGGAGGTGGACTACGAGCAGTACTTC. Amino acids: CASAREVDYEQYF.

The V gene is TRBV10-3, the J gene TRBJ2-1; 9 nucleotides line up with TRBD1. The V gene's germline CDR1 is ENHRY and CDR2 SYGVKD. The J segment lost 15 bases and the V segment lost 7 bases, leaving 16 bases of the junction unmatched. CDR3 length: 14 amino acids. In nucleotides, the CDR3 is TGTGCCATCAATCCGGGACAGGGTTTTTCGACGTGGTTCTTC. This sequence encodes CAINPGQGFSTWFF.

The V call is TRBV6-1, the J call TRBJ2-3; tentatively, D is TRBD2 (5 bases). CDR1 is MNHNS, CDR2 SASEGT, per germline. The CDR3 is 15 amino acids. Trimming took off 4 bases at V and 6 bases at J, with 17 bases between the two ends. Here the CDR3 reads CASSGADGAVDTQYF. The CDR3, as DNA: TGTGCCAGCAGTGGAGCGGACGGAGCGGTGGATACGCAGTATTTT.

The V call is TRBV15, the J call TRBJ2-5; D is possibly TRBD1 (5 bases). The CDR3 extends over 14 amino acids. Trimming shortened V by 0 bases and J by 4 bases, and 9 bases separated the two germline ends. Looked up from germline, CDR1 is LNHNV and CDR2 is YYDKDF (reference sequence). The CDR3 nucleotides are TGTGCCACCAGCAGAGATACAGGTCCAGAGACCCAGTACTTC. Its protein product is CATSRDTGPETQYF.